This T cell receptor beta chain was recorded in a study of cytomegalovirus exposure and HLA in healthy donors. The PCR made use of 60 Vbeta and 13 Jbeta primers. Repertoires were generated with immunoSEQ multiplex PCR, while TCRdb's copy carries only in-frame clones and drops some. This sample's table reports roughly 72,000 clones. The junction had 4 bases not matched to a gene; V was cut back by 3 bases and J by 3 bases. CDR1 and CDR2 (germline): SGDLS, YYNGEE. CDR3 length: 16 amino acids. Overall study results and limits: A later analysis showed that HLA-associated TCR beta chains had undergone more clonal expansion than equally common others. Associated with HLA alleles at 0.05 false discovery rate in a later analysis were about 17,000 TCR beta sequences. Several of the most significant clusters appeared, in a later analysis, to be linked to common viral pathogens.

In the case of this clone: The target antigen is unknown.

The rearrangement uses TRBV9 and TRBJ2-2; 11 nucleotides match TRBD2. The receptor was isolated from a man aged 18 to 29 in good health and CMV-seropositive. The material sequenced was PBMCs. The CDR3 is CASSEKGLADTGELFF. CDR3 sequence (DNA): TGTGCCAGCAGCGAGAAGGGACTAGCGGACACCGGGGAGCTGTTTTTT.